A selection of T cell receptor beta chains follows, all from one sample in a study of T-cell reconstitution after alpha-beta-depleted transplantation in children. MiXCR, run by TCRdb on the PCR reads, gives a single entry per CDR3 protein. The sample lists around 190,000 distinct CDR3 sequences; around 7% were seen once. The sample was PBMCs, taken before TCRalphabeta/CD19-depleted stem cell transplant. These TCRs come from a boy under 10 years old with acute lymphoblastic leukemia, due to receive a stem cell transplant. The CDR3 runs from the conserved cysteine through the conserved F or W. D genes are given only for firm matches. Not every row has a clone size; where given, it reads once, few, many or a size class.

j_gene	d_gene	abundance	v_gene	CDR3nt	CDR3aa
TRBJ2-1	TRBD1	few	TRBV5-1	TGCGCCAGCAGCGCGAATACAGGGGGCTCCTACAATGAGCAGTTCTTC	CASSANTGGSYNEQFF
TRBJ2-1	-	-	TRBV4-2	TGTGCCAGCAGCCAAGTTACGAATAACAATGAGCAGTTCTTC	CASSQVTNNNEQFF
TRBJ2-7	-	many	TRBV6-2/TRBV6-3	TGTGCCAGCAGTTATACAGGCACCTACGAGCAGTACTTC	CASSYTGTYEQYF
TRBJ1-6	TRBD1	few	TRBV11-2	TGTGCCAGCAGCGCGGGACAGGGAGGGACACCCCTCCACTTT	CASSAGQGGTPLHF
TRBJ2-3	-	-	TRBV27	TGTGCCAGCAGTCCGACGGGGGGCACAGATACGCAGTATTTT	CASSPTGGTDTQYF
TRBJ1-1	TRBD1	-	TRBV20-1	TGCAGTGCTAGTGCCGACAGGGGTAGTACTGAAGCTTTCTTT	CSASADRGSTEAFF
TRBJ1-2	-	-	TRBV28	TGTGCCAGCAGTTTACGAGGACCGGTAAACTATGGCTACACCTTC	CASSLRGPVNYGYTF
TRBJ1-2	-	-	TRBV12-3/TRBV12-4	TGTGCCAGCAGTTTGAGGGGTCGCTACACCTTC	CASSLRGRYTF
TRBJ2-3	TRBD2	many	TRBV5-5	TGTGCCAGCAGCACAGCGGGGGGCACAGATACGCAGTATTTT	CASSTAGGTDTQYF
TRBJ2-5	TRBD1	many	TRBV4-2	TGTGCCAGCAGCCAAGAGGGGCAGGGGGCGTTGAAGACCCAGTACTTC	CASSQEGQGALKTQYF
TRBJ2-7	TRBD1	-	TRBV28	TGTGCCAGCAGTTTATACCGGGACAGCTCCTACGAGCAGTACTTC	CASSLYRDSSYEQYF
TRBJ2-1	-	few	TRBV6-2/TRBV6-3	TGTGCCAGCAGTCCCCTGTGGTCGAATGAGCAGTTCTTC	CASSPLWSNEQFF
TRBJ2-5	-	many	TRBV6-6	TGTGCCAGCATTAGTGGGGAGACCCAGTACTTC	CASISGETQYF
TRBJ1-2	-	-	TRBV28	TGTGCCAGCGCAGCGCACAGGGAGGAATGGGGCTACACCTTC	CASAAHREEWGYTF
TRBJ2-4	-	many	TRBV4-2	TGTGCCAGCAGCCAAGATACGGGAGCTAAAAACATTCAGTACTTC	CASSQDTGAKNIQYF
TRBJ2-1	TRBD2	few	TRBV11-3	TGTGCCAGCAGCTTAGGACTAGCGAGCACCTACAATGAGCAGTTCTTC	CASSLGLASTYNEQFF
TRBJ2-5	TRBD2	-	TRBV20-1	TGCAGTGCTAGGTTTCAGCGGGGGTACCAAGAGACCCAGTACTTC	CSARFQRGYQETQYF
TRBJ2-7	-	many	TRBV6-5	TGTGCCAGCAGTTACTCTGCGGGATCTGTTTGGGAGCAGTACTTC	CASSYSAGSVWEQYF
TRBJ2-3	-	many	TRBV20-1	TGCAGTGCTAGTCGGAGGGGGCAGGGCACAGATACGCAGTATTTT	CSASRRGQGTDTQYF
TRBJ2-7	-	few	TRBV11-2	TGTGCCAGCAGCTTAGGACTGGATATGTGGGAGCAGTACTTC	CASSLGLDMWEQYF
TRBJ2-7	-	many	TRBV20-1	TGCAGTGCTATCGGGACAAAGTCCTACGAGCAGTACTTC	CSAIGTKSYEQYF
TRBJ2-1	-	many	TRBV21-1	TGTGCCAGCAGCAAATACGGGGGATATGAGCAGTTCTTC	CASSKYGGYEQFF
TRBJ2-5	-	many	TRBV5-1	TGCGCCAGCAGCTACGGGACGGCCCAAGAGACCCAGTACTTC	CASSYGTAQETQYF
TRBJ1-1	-	few	TRBV20-1	TGCAGTGATGTCCCTTTTGGCACTGAAGCTTTCTTT	CSDVPFGTEAFF
TRBJ1-4	TRBD1	-	TRBV20-1	TGCAGTGCTAGAGCCCATGCAGGGGGCAATGAAAAACTGTTTTTT	CSARAHAGGNEKLFF
TRBJ2-6	-	few	TRBV24-1	TGTGCCACCAGTGACCCGGCGAACTCTGGGGCCAACGTCCTGACTTTC	CATSDPANSGANVLTF
TRBJ1-3	-	-	TRBV15	TGTGCCACCAGACCCTCCAGCTCTGGAAACACCATATATTTT	CATRPSSSGNTIYF
TRBJ2-7	TRBD2	many	TRBV27	TGTGCCAGCAGTTCCACCCCTAGCGGGAGGGACTACGAGCAGTACTTC	CASSSTPSGRDYEQYF
TRBJ1-4	TRBD1	-	TRBV19	TGTGCCAGTAGTATGGTGTCAGGGGGCGTGGAAAAACTGTTTTTT	CASSMVSGGVEKLFF
TRBJ2-1	TRBD2	-	TRBV27	TGTGCCAGCAGTATGACTAGCGGGGTAAATGAGCAGTTCTTC	CASSMTSGVNEQFF
TRBJ1-1	-	many	TRBV28	TGTGCCAGCAGTCTCCAGAGAGTTACTGAAGCTTTCTTT	CASSLQRVTEAFF
TRBJ2-1	-	many	TRBV29-1	TGCAGCGTTATCGCCTACTACAATGAGCAGTTCTTC	CSVIAYYNEQFF
TRBJ2-1	TRBD2	many	TRBV7-7	TGTGCTAGCAGCTTAGCTAGCGGGGGGGCATACAATGAGCAGTTCTTC	CASSLASGGAYNEQFF
TRBJ2-2	TRBD2	many	TRBV28	TGTGCCACCGGACTAGCGGGGAACACCGGGGAGCTGTTTTTT	CATGLAGNTGELFF
TRBJ2-3	-	many	TRBV5-1	TGCGCCAGCAGCTTGTTGTGGGGCACAGATACGCAGTATTTT	CASSLLWGTDTQYF
TRBJ2-7	-	many	TRBV28	TGTGCCAGCATCGAAGGGGGTCGATCCTACGAGCAGTACTTC	CASIEGGRSYEQYF
TRBJ1-2	TRBD1	few	TRBV12-3/TRBV12-4	TGTGCCAGCAGCTCGATCCTGACAGGGGGCCTGAGTGGCTACACCTTC	CASSSILTGGLSGYTF